Reported below is one T cell receptor beta chain. CDR1 is MNHEY and CDR2 is SMNVEV in the germline V gene (reference sequence). CDR3 size: 14 residues. Trimming pared 3 bases from V and 0 bases from J, leaving 9 bases between. This sample was included in a study of cytomegalovirus exposure and HLA in healthy donors. 60 Vbeta and 13 Jbeta primers were used in PCR. This table comes from immunoSEQ multiplex PCR, and its TCRdb copy is limited to in-frame clones, with some not included. The repertoire holds about 120,000 clones, with around three quarters as singletons. Sequences were obtained from PBMCs. The receptor's source is a human donor in good health. The rearrangement links TRBV27 to TRBJ2-7, with D tentatively TRBD2 (5 bases). CDR3: CASSFKEDSYEQYF. CDR3 coding DNA: TGTGCCAGCAGTTTCAAGGAGGACTCCTACGAGCAGTACTTC.